Listed below are T cell receptor beta chains from one sample, sequenced in a study of CD8+ T cells in alopecia areata. Repertoires were generated with immunoSEQ multiplex PCR, while TCRdb's copy carries only in-frame clones and drops some. The profile covers about 180,000 clones, with approximately 62% appearing a single time and 1.7% taken by the ten largest. The source material was CD4+ T cells sorted from blood, sampled at week 0. These receptor sequences come from a human donor with alopecia areata. CDR3s include the opening cysteine and the closing phenylalanine or tryptophan. Each record gives: CDR3 protein, CDR3 DNA, D gene, CDR3 length, J gene, V gene, clone size. A D gene is named only where the DNA matches it firmly. Clone size is stated in some rows and not others, as once, few, many or a class when expanded.

CDR3aa: CAWSTNYEQYF; CDR3nt: TGTGCCTGGAGTACCAACTACGAGCAGTACTTC; d_gene: NA; len: 11; j_gene: TRBJ2-7; v_gene: TRBV30; abundance: NA
CDR3aa: CASSQDLPGTAQTYEQYF; CDR3nt: TGCGCCAGCAGCCAAGATCTGCCCGGGACAGCACAAACCTACGAGCAGTACTTC; d_gene: TRBD1; len: 18; j_gene: TRBJ2-7; v_gene: TRBV4-3; abundance: NA
CDR3aa: CAWSPPPNLYGYTF; CDR3nt: TGTGCCTGGAGCCCCCCGCCCAATCTTTATGGCTACACCTTC; d_gene: NA; len: 14; j_gene: TRBJ1-2; v_gene: TRBV30; abundance: few
CDR3aa: CASSQDVGRNTEAFF; CDR3nt: TGCGCCAGCAGCCAAGATGTAGGCAGGAACACTGAAGCTTTCTTT; d_gene: NA; len: 15; j_gene: TRBJ1-1; v_gene: TRBV4-3; abundance: NA
CDR3aa: CAWSVRGARNSPLHF; CDR3nt: TGTGCCTGGAGTGTACGGGGGGCGCGGAATTCACCCCTCCACTTT; d_gene: NA; len: 15; j_gene: TRBJ1-6; v_gene: TRBV30; abundance: few
CDR3aa: CASSEALQGAYGYTF; CDR3nt: TGTGCCAGCAGTGAAGCCCTACAGGGGGCCTATGGCTACACCTTC; d_gene: TRBD1; len: 15; j_gene: TRBJ1-2; v_gene: TRBV2; abundance: few
CDR3aa: CATSRNREQSYEQYF; CDR3nt: TGTGCCACCAGCAGAAACAGAGAACAATCCTACGAGCAGTACTTC; d_gene: NA; len: 15; j_gene: TRBJ2-7; v_gene: TRBV15; abundance: NA
CDR3aa: CATSSGTALNSPLHF; CDR3nt: TGTGCCACCAGCAGCGGGACAGCCCTTAATTCACCCCTCCACTTT; d_gene: TRBD1; len: 15; j_gene: TRBJ1-6; v_gene: TRBV15; abundance: NA
CDR3aa: CAWKMVNSPLHF; CDR3nt: TGTGCCTGGAAGATGGTAAATTCACCCCTCCACTTT; d_gene: NA; len: 12; j_gene: TRBJ1-6; v_gene: TRBV30; abundance: NA
CDR3aa: CASRRLTENTEAFF; CDR3nt: TGTGCCAGCAGACGCCTAACAGAGAACACTGAAGCTTTCTTT; d_gene: NA; len: 14; j_gene: TRBJ1-1; v_gene: TRBV6-5; abundance: once
CDR3aa: CAISDREHNEQFF; CDR3nt: TGTGCCATCAGTGATAGGGAGCACAATGAGCAGTTCTTC; d_gene: NA; len: 13; j_gene: TRBJ2-1; v_gene: TRBV10-3; abundance: few
CDR3aa: CAWSGYTGELFF; CDR3nt: TGTGCCTGGAGTGGATATACCGGGGAGCTGTTTTTT; d_gene: NA; len: 12; j_gene: TRBJ2-2; v_gene: TRBV30; abundance: NA
CDR3aa: CAISQTDLETQYF; CDR3nt: TGTGCCATCAGTCAGACAGACCTCGAGACCCAGTACTTC; d_gene: NA; len: 13; j_gene: TRBJ2-5; v_gene: TRBV10-3; abundance: NA
CDR3aa: CSVAKDYGYTF; CDR3nt: TGCAGCGTTGCGAAGGACTATGGCTACACCTTC; d_gene: NA; len: 11; j_gene: TRBJ1-2; v_gene: TRBV29-1; abundance: NA
CDR3aa: CSARLVPADTQYF; CDR3nt: TGCAGCGCACGACTAGTCCCGGCAGATACGCAGTATTTT; d_gene: NA; len: 13; j_gene: TRBJ2-3; v_gene: TRBV29-1; abundance: few
CDR3aa: CASSGMGLAVNEQFF; CDR3nt: TGTGCCAGCAGCGGGATGGGACTAGCGGTGAATGAGCAGTTCTTC; d_gene: TRBD2; len: 15; j_gene: TRBJ2-1; v_gene: TRBV2; abundance: NA
CDR3aa: CASSQDPASLETQYF; CDR3nt: TGCGCCAGCAGCCAAGACCCCGCTAGTTTGGAGACCCAGTACTTC; d_gene: NA; len: 15; j_gene: TRBJ2-5; v_gene: TRBV4-3; abundance: NA
CDR3aa: CASSEGRETQYF; CDR3nt: TGTGCCAGCAGCGAAGGTAGAGAGACCCAGTACTTC; d_gene: NA; len: 12; j_gene: TRBJ2-5; v_gene: TRBV2; abundance: NA
CDR3aa: CAWRRVSNEQFF; CDR3nt: TGTGCCTGGAGACGGGTAAGCAATGAGCAGTTCTTC; d_gene: NA; len: 12; j_gene: TRBJ2-1; v_gene: TRBV30; abundance: NA
CDR3aa: CSVTENSNQPQHF; CDR3nt: TGCAGCGTGACAGAAAATAGCAATCAGCCCCAGCATTTT; d_gene: NA; len: 13; j_gene: TRBJ1-5; v_gene: TRBV29-1; abundance: few
CDR3aa: CSYGEVSEAFF; CDR3nt: TGCAGCTACGGGGAGGTCTCTGAAGCTTTCTTT; d_gene: NA; len: 11; j_gene: TRBJ1-1; v_gene: TRBV29-1; abundance: NA
CDR3aa: CASSLAATLYEQFF; CDR3nt: TGTGCCAGCAGCTTAGCGGCTACTCTGTATGAGCAGTTCTTC; d_gene: NA; len: 14; j_gene: TRBJ2-1; v_gene: TRBV7-6; abundance: NA
CDR3aa: CASRQGNIQYF; CDR3nt: TGTGCCAGCCGACAGGGTAATATTCAGTACTTC; d_gene: TRBD1; len: 11; j_gene: TRBJ2-4; v_gene: TRBV28; abundance: NA
CDR3aa: CASSLEATGQGSYEQYF; CDR3nt: TGCGCCAGCAGCTTGGAGGCTACGGGACAGGGGTCCTACGAGCAGTACTTC; d_gene: TRBD1; len: 17; j_gene: TRBJ2-7; v_gene: TRBV5-1; abundance: few
CDR3aa: CASSLAGGTSQETQYF; CDR3nt: TGTGCCAGCAGCTTAGCGGGGGGCACAAGTCAAGAGACCCAGTACTTC; d_gene: NA; len: 16; j_gene: TRBJ2-5; v_gene: TRBV7-8; abundance: NA
CDR3aa: CAWSVRGDYGYTF; CDR3nt: TGTGCCTGGAGTGTACGGGGGGACTATGGCTACACCTTC; d_gene: NA; len: 13; j_gene: TRBJ1-2; v_gene: TRBV30; abundance: few
CDR3aa: CASSRGLLTYEQYF; CDR3nt: TGTGCCAGCTCTCGGGGGCTTTTAACCTACGAGCAGTACTTC; d_gene: NA; len: 14; j_gene: TRBJ2-7; v_gene: TRBV18; abundance: NA
CDR3aa: CAWSVPGAWETQYF; CDR3nt: TGTGCCTGGAGTGTACCGGGGGCATGGGAGACCCAGTACTTC; d_gene: NA; len: 14; j_gene: TRBJ2-5; v_gene: TRBV30; abundance: NA
CDR3aa: CASSSQEGGTEAFF; CDR3nt: TGCGCCAGCAGCTCACAGGAAGGGGGGACTGAAGCTTTCTTT; d_gene: NA; len: 14; j_gene: TRBJ1-1; v_gene: TRBV5-1; abundance: NA
CDR3aa: CASSLNRLNNSPLHF; CDR3nt: TGTGCCAGCAGCTTAAACCGACTTAATAATTCACCCCTCCACTTT; d_gene: NA; len: 15; j_gene: TRBJ1-6; v_gene: TRBV7-9; abundance: NA
CDR3aa: CASSGKQPDSGANVLTF; CDR3nt: TGTGCCAGCAGCGGAAAACAGCCCGACTCTGGGGCCAACGTCCTGACTTTC; d_gene: NA; len: 17; j_gene: TRBJ2-6; v_gene: TRBV9; abundance: NA
CDR3aa: CASSFNRDTQYF; CDR3nt: TGTGCCAGCAGTTTCAACCGAGATACGCAGTATTTT; d_gene: NA; len: 12; j_gene: TRBJ2-3; v_gene: TRBV6-5; abundance: few
CDR3aa: CASHPGTANSPLHF; CDR3nt: TGTGCCAGTCATCCCGGGACCGCTAATTCACCCCTCCACTTT; d_gene: NA; len: 14; j_gene: TRBJ1-6; v_gene: TRBV6-5; abundance: NA
CDR3aa: CASSYTRPTSYEQYF; CDR3nt: TGTGCCAGCAGCTATACACGGCCAACCTCCTACGAGCAGTACTTC; d_gene: NA; len: 15; j_gene: TRBJ2-7; v_gene: TRBV11-2; abundance: few
CDR3aa: CASSFTSYEQYF; CDR3nt: TGTGCCAGCAGCTTTACAAGCTACGAGCAGTACTTC; d_gene: NA; len: 12; j_gene: TRBJ2-7; v_gene: TRBV7-9; abundance: few
CDR3aa: CSVVQGAYTEAFF; CDR3nt: TGCAGCGTTGTGCAGGGGGCGTACACTGAAGCTTTCTTT; d_gene: TRBD1; len: 13; j_gene: TRBJ1-1; v_gene: TRBV29-1; abundance: NA
CDR3aa: CASSRVQETQYF; CDR3nt: TGTGCCAGCAGCCGGGTCCAAGAGACCCAGTACTTC; d_gene: NA; len: 12; j_gene: TRBJ2-5; v_gene: TRBV5-6; abundance: NA
CDR3aa: CASSLLGMNTEAFF; CDR3nt: TGCGCCAGCAGCTTGTTAGGCATGAACACTGAAGCTTTCTTT; d_gene: NA; len: 14; j_gene: TRBJ1-1; v_gene: TRBV5-1; abundance: NA
CDR3aa: CAWRFDTGWTEAFF; CDR3nt: TGTGCCTGGAGGTTTGACACCGGATGGACTGAAGCTTTCTTT; d_gene: NA; len: 14; j_gene: TRBJ1-1; v_gene: TRBV30; abundance: once
CDR3aa: CASSETGAKNIQYF; CDR3nt: TGTGCCAGCAGTGAAACAGGGGCCAAAAACATTCAGTACTTC; d_gene: NA; len: 14; j_gene: TRBJ2-4; v_gene: TRBV2; abundance: few
CDR3aa: CASSDRLAGAYEQYF; CDR3nt: TGTGCCAGCAGTGACAGACTAGCGGGGGCTTACGAGCAGTACTTC; d_gene: TRBD2; len: 15; j_gene: TRBJ2-7; v_gene: TRBV6-1; abundance: NA
CDR3aa: CASSPMTRNYGYTF; CDR3nt: TGTGCCAGCAGTCCCATGACTCGGAACTATGGCTACACCTTC; d_gene: NA; len: 14; j_gene: TRBJ1-2; v_gene: TRBV27; abundance: NA
CDR3aa: CSVQGLADNEQFF; CDR3nt: TGCAGCGTGCAGGGACTAGCGGACAATGAGCAGTTCTTC; d_gene: TRBD2; len: 13; j_gene: TRBJ2-1; v_gene: TRBV29-1; abundance: NA
CDR3aa: CASSLNPGAQETQYF; CDR3nt: TGTGCCAGCAGCTTAAACCCAGGGGCTCAAGAGACCCAGTACTTC; d_gene: NA; len: 15; j_gene: TRBJ2-5; v_gene: TRBV7-6; abundance: NA
CDR3aa: CAWRGTGPETQYF; CDR3nt: TGTGCCTGGAGAGGGACCGGGCCAGAGACCCAGTACTTC; d_gene: NA; len: 13; j_gene: TRBJ2-5; v_gene: TRBV30; abundance: NA